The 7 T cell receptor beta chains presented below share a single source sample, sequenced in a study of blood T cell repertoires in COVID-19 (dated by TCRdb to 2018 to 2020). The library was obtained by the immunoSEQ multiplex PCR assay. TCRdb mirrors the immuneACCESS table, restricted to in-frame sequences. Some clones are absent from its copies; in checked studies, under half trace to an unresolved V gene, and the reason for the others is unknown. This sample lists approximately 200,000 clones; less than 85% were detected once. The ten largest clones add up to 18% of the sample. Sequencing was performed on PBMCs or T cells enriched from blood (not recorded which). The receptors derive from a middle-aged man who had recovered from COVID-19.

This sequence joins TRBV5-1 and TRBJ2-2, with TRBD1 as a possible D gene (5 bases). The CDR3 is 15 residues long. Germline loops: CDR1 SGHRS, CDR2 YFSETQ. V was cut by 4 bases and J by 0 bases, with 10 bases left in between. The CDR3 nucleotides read TGCGCCAGCAGCCAGACAGCTCCGAACACCGGGGAGCTGTTTTTT. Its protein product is CASSQTAPNTGELFF.

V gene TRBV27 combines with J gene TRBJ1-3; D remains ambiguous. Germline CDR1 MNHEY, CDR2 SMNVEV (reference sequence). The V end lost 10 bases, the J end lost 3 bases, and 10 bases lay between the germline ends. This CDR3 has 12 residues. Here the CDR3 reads CATKSGGNTIYF. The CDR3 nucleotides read TGTGCCACGAAATCCGGTGGAAACACCATATATTTT.

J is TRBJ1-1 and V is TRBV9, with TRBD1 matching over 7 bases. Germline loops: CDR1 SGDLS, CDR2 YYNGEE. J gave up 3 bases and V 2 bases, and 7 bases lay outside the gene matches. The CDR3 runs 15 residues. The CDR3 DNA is TGTGCCAGCAGCGTTACAGGGGATCGGGACACTGAAGCTTTCTTT. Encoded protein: CASSVTGDRDTEAFF.

CDR3 nucleotides: TGTGCCAGTAGTTCCCGACTAGCCGGAGCCTACGAGCAGTACTTC. It encodes CASSSRLAGAYEQYF. The chain couples TRBV19 to TRBJ2-7; 7 nucleotides align to TRBD2. The V gene end was trimmed by 5 bases and the J gene end by 2 bases; junction bases not matched to a gene: 9. This CDR3 spans 15 amino acids. Germline CDR1 is LNHDA and CDR2 is SQIVND (reference sequence).

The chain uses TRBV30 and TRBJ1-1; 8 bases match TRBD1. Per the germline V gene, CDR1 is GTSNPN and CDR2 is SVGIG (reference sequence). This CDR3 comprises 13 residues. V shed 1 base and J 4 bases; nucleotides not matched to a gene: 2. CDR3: CAWSETGGTEAFF. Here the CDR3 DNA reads TGTGCCTGGAGTGAAACAGGGGGCACTGAAGCTTTCTTT.

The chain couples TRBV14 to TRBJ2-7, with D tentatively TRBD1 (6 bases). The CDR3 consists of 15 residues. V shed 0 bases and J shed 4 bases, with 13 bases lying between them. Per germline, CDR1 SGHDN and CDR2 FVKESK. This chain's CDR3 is CASSQEGGASYEQYF. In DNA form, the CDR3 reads TGTGCCAGCAGCCAAGAAGGGGGTGCCTCATACGAGCAGTACTTC.

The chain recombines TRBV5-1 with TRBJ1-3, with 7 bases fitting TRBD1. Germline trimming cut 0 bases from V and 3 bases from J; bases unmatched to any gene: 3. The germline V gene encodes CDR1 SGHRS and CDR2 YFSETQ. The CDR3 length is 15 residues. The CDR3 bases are TGCGCCAGCAGCTTGGACAGGGGTTATGGAAACACCATATATTTT. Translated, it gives CASSLDRGYGNTIYF. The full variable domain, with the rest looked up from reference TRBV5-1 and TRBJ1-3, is KAGVTQTPRYLIKTRGQQVTLSCSPISGHRSVSWYQQTPGQGLQFLFEYFSETQRNKGNFPGRFSGRQFSNSRSEMNVSTLELGDSALYLCASSLDRGYGNTIYFGEGSWLTVV.